Sequencing of this T cell receptor beta chain was carried out in a study of shared clonotypes between healthy human individuals. Clones were sequenced by immunoSEQ multiplex PCR, and TCRdb holds only the in-frame ones, with some missing. The sample carries roughly 770,000 clones, about 96% recorded once. CD45RO-negative, CCR7-positively selected cells formed the naive CD8 fraction, excluding terminally differentiated effector memory CD45RA+ cells. This clone occurred once. Specimen: naive CD8+ T cells sorted from blood. This receptor was taken from a young man in good health.

The CDR3 loop reads CASSLWDLSTDTQYF. The CDR3 bases are TGTGCCAGCAGCCTTTGGGACCTCAGCACAGATACGCAGTATTTT. V usage is TRBV9 and J usage is TRBJ2-3; D might be TRBD1 or TRBD2, each matching 5 bases. CDR3 length equals 15 residues. Germline V gives CDR1 SGDLS, CDR2 YYNGEE. Trimming removed 4 bases at V and 0 bases at J, with 12 bases between.